These 3 T cell receptor beta chains originate from one sample sequenced in a study of T-cell reconstitution after alpha-beta-depleted transplantation in children. For TCRbeta, the library was prepared with unique molecular identifiers. TCRdb re-called the PCR reads through MiXCR, storing one row per CDR3 protein. This table has 55,000 to 65,000 distinct CDR3 sequences, approximately 43% appearing once. Sample: PBMCs, mostly from graft donor cells, taken 360 days after TCRalphabeta/CD19-depleted stem cell transplant. The receptors originated from a male patient aged 5 to 17 who had a stem cell transplant for acute lymphoblastic leukemia, so the T cells may come from the graft donor.

DNA of the CDR3: TGCAGCGTTGAAGATAGGGGACAACGACTCGAGCAGTACTTC. Amino acids: CSVEDRGQRLEQYF. V is TRBV29-1 and J is TRBJ2-7; a weak D match, TRBD1 (6 bases). The germline CDR1 and CDR2 sequences are SQVTM and ANQGSEA. The length of the CDR3 is 14 residues. V was shortened by 0 bases and J by 6 bases, with 15 bases between the two germline ends.

This chain links TRBV4-1 with TRBJ2-1; a weak D match, TRBD1 (6 bases). Germline V CDR1 and CDR2: MGHRA, YSYEKL. CDR3 size: 14 residues. The ends were cut back, 1 base at V and 10 bases at J, with 14 bases in the middle. The CDR3 nucleotides read TGCGCCAGCAGCCAAGCATTGGGGGCAAAGGAGCAGTTCTTC. Translation: CASSQALGAKEQFF.

The DNA for the CDR3 is TGTGCCAGCAGCTTAGAGGGCTGGGCGGGAGGGAACCAAGAGACCCAGTACTTC. Encoded protein: CASSLEGWAGGNQETQYF. The chain recombines TRBV11-2 with TRBJ2-5; 9 nucleotides match TRBD2. The V and J ends lost 0 bases and 0 bases, in that order; junction bases with no gene match: 8. This CDR3 is 18 amino acids long. Germline V gene data show CDR1 as SGHAT and CDR2 as FQNNGV.